This TCR beta chain is from a study of CD8 T cells in ankylosing spondylitis. Findings and limits, study-wide: There was a TCR beta motif, made of 7 or 8 highly homologous variants, that appeared characteristic of ankylosing spondylitis blood. Clones linked to disease, bearing a CD8+ phenotype, were relatively rare in peripheral blood. Researchers reportedly found disease-linked clones significantly enriched in matched ankylosing spondylitis synovial fluid.

The CDR3 runs to 13 residues. CDR1 SNHLY and CDR2 FYNNEI come from the germline V gene. Trimming took off 9 bases at V and 7 bases at J, with 15 bases between the two ends. TCRdb itself ran the 5' RACE reads through MiXCR, one entry per CDR3 protein. The table includes around 440,000 distinct CDR3 sequences, over 15% detected once. Points on this clonotype: What it binds is unknown.

Material for sequencing was blood, either unsorted or a sorted T cell fraction (not recorded which). The chain has TRBV2 and TRBJ2-2; either TRBD1 or TRBD2 may fit D (5 bases each). This TCR derives from a male donor with ankylosing spondylitis. CDR3: CASLLGAGGELFF. Here the CDR3 DNA reads TGTGCCAGTCTACTCGGGGCTGGCGGGGAGCTGTTTTTT.